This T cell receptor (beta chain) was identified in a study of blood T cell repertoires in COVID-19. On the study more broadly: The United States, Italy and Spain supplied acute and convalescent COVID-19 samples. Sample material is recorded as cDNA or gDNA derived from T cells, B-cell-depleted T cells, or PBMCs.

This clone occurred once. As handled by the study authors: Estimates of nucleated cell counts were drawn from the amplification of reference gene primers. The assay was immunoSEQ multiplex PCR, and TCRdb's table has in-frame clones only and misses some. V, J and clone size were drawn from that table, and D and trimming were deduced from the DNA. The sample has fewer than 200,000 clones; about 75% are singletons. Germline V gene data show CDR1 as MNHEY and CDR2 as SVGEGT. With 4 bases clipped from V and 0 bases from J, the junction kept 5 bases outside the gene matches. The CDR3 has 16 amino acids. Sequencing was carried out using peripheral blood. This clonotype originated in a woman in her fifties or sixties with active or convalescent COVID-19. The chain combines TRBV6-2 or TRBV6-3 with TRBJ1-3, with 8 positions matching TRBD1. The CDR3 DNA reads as TGTGCCAGCAGTTCCCCGGACAGGGTCTCTGGAAACACCATATATTTT. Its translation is CASSSPDRVSGNTIYF.